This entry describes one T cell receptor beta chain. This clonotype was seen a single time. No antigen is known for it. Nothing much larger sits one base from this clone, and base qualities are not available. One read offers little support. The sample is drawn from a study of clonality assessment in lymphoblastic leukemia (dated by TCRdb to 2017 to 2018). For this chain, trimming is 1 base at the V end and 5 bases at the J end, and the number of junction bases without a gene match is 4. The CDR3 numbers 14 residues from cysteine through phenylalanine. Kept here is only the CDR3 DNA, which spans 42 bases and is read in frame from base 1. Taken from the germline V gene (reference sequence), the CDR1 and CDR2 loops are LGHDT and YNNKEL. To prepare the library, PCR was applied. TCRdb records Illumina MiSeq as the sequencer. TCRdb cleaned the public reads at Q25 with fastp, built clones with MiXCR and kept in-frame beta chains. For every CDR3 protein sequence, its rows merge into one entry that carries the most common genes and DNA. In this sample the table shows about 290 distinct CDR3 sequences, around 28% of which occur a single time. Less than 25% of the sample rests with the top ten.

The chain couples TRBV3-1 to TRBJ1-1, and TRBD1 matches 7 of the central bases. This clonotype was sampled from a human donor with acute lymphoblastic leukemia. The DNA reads TGTGCCAGCAGCCAAGCGACAGGGAAAACTGAAGCTTTCTTT. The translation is CASSQATGKTEAFF.